This T cell receptor beta chain was captured in a study of blood T cells in healthy people across ages (dated by TCRdb to the mid-2010s). Looking at the study overall: Template switching captured roughly one uniquely barcoded TCR beta cDNA molecule per two T cells in model experiments. The study analyzed two additional independent replicas of 1 million unique cDNA reads from the same blood draw for two donors, one aged 18 to 29 and one aged 80 or older. Using deep sequencing normalized with unique cDNA molecular identifiers, the study measured how TCR beta repertoire diversity changes with age. Donors were grouped into four age groups: young (average approximately 16 years), middle-aged (roughly 37), aged (over 55) and long-lived (approximately 78).

Donors were 39 systemically healthy Caucasian individuals from Russia aged roughly 6 to 90 years. Approximately 11 milliliters of peripheral blood were drawn from each donor into EDTA-treated Vacutainer tubes. Ficoll-Paque density-gradient centrifugation was used to isolate PBMCs, with at least 6.5 million per sample. Total RNA, at least 6 micrograms per sample, was extracted from PBMCs with Trizol reagent. Naive CD45RAhigh/CD27high T cell percentages were measured by flow cytometry on a PBMC aliquot from every donor. Library method: 5' RACE. Instrument used: Illumina HiSeq 2500. The second PCR ran for roughly 6 to 11 cycles and used a J-beta primer mix along with a sample-barcoded 5' primer. A unique molecular identifier was introduced onto each TCR beta cDNA molecule by a template-switch 5' adaptor carrying 12 random nucleotides. Each sample yielded at least 3 million CDR3-containing paired-end reads. The Mint cDNA synthesis kit, primed by a TRBC-specific oligonucleotide, was used to synthesize first-strand cDNA from all RNA. Following uracil-DNA glycosylase treatment, a first 18-cycle PCR with universal primers M1SS and BC2_uni_R was performed on all cDNA. In the paper's pipeline: Normalization of each sample was performed by random selection of 1 million high-quality reads, each carrying a distinct molecular identifier. Instead of being binned into consensus sequences, reads with shared molecular identifiers were discarded. MiTCR, run with a Q25 quality threshold and the strictest error-elimination algorithm, handled CDR3 identification, clonotype clustering and error correction. Lower-bound total TCR beta diversity was estimated with a nonparametric unseen species model using Euler transformation. The public reads were reprocessed in TCRdb via fastp at Q25 and MiXCR, keeping in-frame beta chains. CDR3 protein duplicates are merged, each entry listing the most common genes and DNA. In this record, the V and J calls reflect TCRdb's handling and not the investigators' own analysis. Here the sample has some 560,000 distinct CDR3 sequences; approximately 26% occur a single time. The top ten clonotypes cover over 3.5% of the sample.

Turning to this clonotype: Its antigen target is currently unknown. Base qualities are not at hand, and no much larger clone is one base apart.

The full study reports these points: Estimates of total diversity from one million sequenced T cells were regarded as lower bounds and underestimates. Compared with the aged group, more naive CD4+ T cells, fewer expanded clones and increased TCR diversity were shown by the long-lived group, suggesting age selection. As age increased, observed TCR beta diversity per million T cells dropped in a roughly linear way, and a significant reduction was already evident by age 40. Donor CMV infection status was unknown, potentially confounding age-related changes in expanded clonotypes. Bulk unsorted PBMC profiling prevented conclusive comparison of naive and antigen-experienced compartments. The percentage of naive T cells measured by flow cytometry correlated strongly with observed TCR beta diversity.

These data were also filed under a second study, of T cells of mothers and their children. In that second paper, the authors write: Nine systemically healthy Caucasian individuals, comprising three mothers and their six children, were included as donors. cDNA synthesis consumed the entire amount of extracted RNA, loaded at around 1.5 ug RNA in each 15 ul reaction. In the second PCR, the M1S primer introduced both the sample barcodes and 2-4 random nucleotides. Over 8 million TCR beta CDR3 reads were obtained for each mother, and 2.7 million or so reads were obtained for each child. Thymic selection similarly shapes TCR recombination output in related and unrelated pairs, with minor effect from inherited differences. Normalized repertoire overlap was always slightly but never significantly higher in related than unrelated mother-child pairs. Persistent microchimeric T cell clones were not detected, at a sensitivity of about 100 clones per million clonotypes. To look for features that set related mother-child pairs apart from unrelated individuals, the researchers ran deep NGS to compare the TCR beta repertoires of mothers and children. On average, the children were roughly 11 +/- 4 years old, while the mothers were about 37 +/- 4 years old. After adapter ligation with NEBNext reagents, the libraries were sequenced on Illumina HiSeq 2000 with 100+100 nt paired-end reads. To prevent cross-contamination, the mother and child libraries were prepared a month apart and were sequenced in separate runs. For each donor, somewhere between roughly 450,000 and 2,000,000 distinct TCR beta clonotypes were identified. Naive TCR beta clonotypes were estimated from low-frequency clonotypes matched to each donor's FACS-determined naive share, without sorting.

The source of this sequence is a boy younger than 10 in good health. The sequenced sample was blood.

The base sequence is TGTGCCAGTACCGTTGCCGGGACAGGGGGGCGGGAGACCCAGTACTTC. Its protein reads: CASTVAGTGGRETQYF. The rearrangement joined TRBV19 to TRBJ2-5; TRBD1 agrees with 11 junctional bases. In the germline V gene (reference sequence), CDR1 corresponds to LNHDA and CDR2 to SQIVND. The junction shows trimming of 7 bases on V and 5 bases on J, and the gene matches do not reach 12 bases of it. The CDR3 covers 16 residues, taking in both the cysteine and the phenylalanine. The CDR3 DNA has 48 bases and is translated from base 1.